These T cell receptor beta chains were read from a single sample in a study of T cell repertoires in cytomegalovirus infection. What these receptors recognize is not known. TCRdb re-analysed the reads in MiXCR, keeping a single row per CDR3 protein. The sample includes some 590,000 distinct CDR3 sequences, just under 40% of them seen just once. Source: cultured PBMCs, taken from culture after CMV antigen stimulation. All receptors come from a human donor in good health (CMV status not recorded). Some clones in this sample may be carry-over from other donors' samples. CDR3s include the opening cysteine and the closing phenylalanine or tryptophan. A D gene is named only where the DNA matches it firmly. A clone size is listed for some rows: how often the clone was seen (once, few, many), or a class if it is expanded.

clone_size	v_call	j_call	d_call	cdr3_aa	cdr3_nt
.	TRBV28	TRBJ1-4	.	CATLARVYEKLFF	TGTGCCACCCTAGCCAGGGTATATGAAAAACTGTTTTTT
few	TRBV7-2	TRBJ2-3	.	CASRKEVSGGTDTQYF	TGTGCCAGCAGAAAGGAGGTTAGCGGAGGCACAGATACGCAGTATTTT
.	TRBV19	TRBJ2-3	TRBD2	CASSTYQSGTRTDTQYF	TGTGCCAGTAGTACCTACCAGAGCGGGACCCGCACAGATACGCAGTATTTT
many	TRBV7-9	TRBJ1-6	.	CASSAVNFGNSPLHF	TGTGCCAGCAGCGCCGTGAATTTTGGAAATTCACCCCTCCACTTT
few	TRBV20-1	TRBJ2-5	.	CSAHRLDGYQETQYF	TGCAGTGCTCACCGACTAGACGGGTACCAAGAGACCCAGTACTTC
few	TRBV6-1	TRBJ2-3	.	CASSFQGYPNTQYF	TGTGCCAGCAGTTTCCAGGGGTACCCGAATACGCAGTATTTT
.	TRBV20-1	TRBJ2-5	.	CSARLGGDGETQYF	TGCAGTGCCCGATTGGGCGGAGATGGAGAGACCCAGTACTTC
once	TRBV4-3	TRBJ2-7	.	CASSQAGATYEQYF	TGCGCCAGCAGCCAAGCGGGGGCCACCTACGAGCAGTACTTC
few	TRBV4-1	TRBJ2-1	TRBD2	CASSQTNSGSRSNEQFF	TGCGCCAGCAGCCAAACCAATAGCGGGAGTAGGTCCAATGAGCAGTTCTTC
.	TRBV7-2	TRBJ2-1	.	CASSYPLLGSYNEQFF	TGTGCCAGCAGCTACCCCCTGCTGGGCTCCTACAATGAGCAGTTCTTC
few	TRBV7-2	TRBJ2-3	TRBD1	CASSLTGVGSTDTQYF	TGTGCCAGCAGCTTAACAGGGGTAGGCAGCACAGATACGCAGTATTTT
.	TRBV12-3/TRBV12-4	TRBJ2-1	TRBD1	CASSFSDRGIEQFF	TGTGCCAGCAGTTTTTCGGACAGGGGAATTGAGCAGTTCTTC
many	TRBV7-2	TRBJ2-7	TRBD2	CASSQTSGTYEQYF	TGTGCCAGCAGCCAGACTAGCGGGACATACGAGCAGTACTTC
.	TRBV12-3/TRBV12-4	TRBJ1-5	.	CASSLGRGVQPQHF	TGTGCCAGCAGTCTCGGTAGAGGGGTACAGCCCCAGCATTTT
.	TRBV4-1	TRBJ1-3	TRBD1	CASSQSTGLRNTIYF	TGCGCCAGCAGCCAATCGACAGGGTTGAGAAACACCATATATTTT
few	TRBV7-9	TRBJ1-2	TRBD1	CASSSLRDRGLTNYGYTF	TGTGCCAGCAGCTCGCTTAGGGACAGGGGTCTTACTAACTATGGCTACACCTTC
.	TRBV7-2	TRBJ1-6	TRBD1	CASSLEVRWGQPFNSPLHF	TGTGCCAGCAGCTTAGAAGTCCGGTGGGGACAGCCGTTTAATTCACCCCTCCACTTT
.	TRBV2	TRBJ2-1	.	CASSDNREGYNEQFF	TGTGCCAGCAGTGATAACCGGGAAGGCTACAATGAGCAGTTCTTC
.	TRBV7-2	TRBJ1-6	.	CASSLEAQSNSPLHF	TGTGCCAGCAGCTTAGAGGCCCAGTCCAATTCACCCCTCCACTTT
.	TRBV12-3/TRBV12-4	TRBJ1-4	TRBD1	CASSPPGQKKFF	TGTGCCAGCAGTCCGCCGGGACAGAAGAAGTTTTTT
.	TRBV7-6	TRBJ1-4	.	CASSSDTRAEKLFF	TGTGCCAGCAGCTCCGACACCAGAGCCGAAAAACTGTTTTTT